This T cell receptor beta chain came from a study of early T cells in non-severe SARS-CoV-2 infection (dated by TCRdb to the early 2020s). A note on the overall study: Because TCR sequencing relied on bulk RNA taken from unsorted whole blood, pairing of alpha and beta chains was not possible. On the study overall, not on this receptor specifically: VDJdb matching was skewed toward anti-spike CD8 responses and likely underestimated virus-specific expansions, missing private and CD4 specificities.

This clonotype was detected many times. The clone's antigen remains unknown. No much larger clonotype is one base removed from it; base qualities were not supplied. Set within a cohort of healthcare workers in London, UK, this nested case-control study involved weekly PCR testing of nasopharyngeal swabs along with blood sampling. Healthcare workers were recruited during the week of the UK lockdown, between 23 and 31 March 2020, and followed weekly for up to 16 weeks. The library came from 5' RACE. The run used a NextSeq 500. In the TCR library protocol, unique molecular identifiers were attached to individual cDNA molecules to correct for PCR bias and sequencing error. Sequencing covered both TCR alpha and beta chains, and within each sample the abundances of alpha and beta sequences were tightly co-correlated. Per the source publication's procedure: V gene, J gene and CDR3 annotation of TCR sequences was performed with Decombinator V4. TCRs were defined as expanded if a significant change between any two time points was detected under a Poisson model with p below 0.0001. Abundances of TCRs were expressed as counts per million after normalisation to the total number of TCRs sequenced in each sample. A search of VDJdb, accessed on 1 November 2021, was run for TCRs annotated to CMV, EBV and SARS-CoV-2, with TCRs annotated for multiple antigens excluded. In-frame beta chains were kept once TCRdb had trimmed the public reads at Q25 with fastp and called clones with MiXCR. Merged by CDR3 protein, the rows form single entries marked with the most common genes and DNA. These V and J calls originate from TCRdb's pipeline instead of the authors' own analysis. The table for this sample lists some 30,000 distinct CDR3 sequences; around 7% of them were counted only once. The ten largest clones represent approximately 35% of the sample.

The sequence derives from an adult who was a healthcare worker with PCR-confirmed SARS-CoV-2 infection or an uninfected control (not recorded which). Sequencing used whole blood.

CDR3 protein: CASSLSISWNIQYF. The nucleotide sequence is given as TGTGCCAGCAGCTTGAGCATCAGTTGGAACATTCAGTACTTC. The chain employs TRBV11-2 and TRBJ2-4, with the identity of the D gene unclear. V is cut by 3 bases and J by 7 bases, and the space between the germline ends is 13 bases. Per the germline V gene, SGHAT is the CDR1 and FQNNGV is the CDR2. The CDR3 starts with the cysteine, ends with the phenylalanine, and has 14 residues. Left in the record is the CDR3 DNA by itself, 42 bases read in frame from the first base.